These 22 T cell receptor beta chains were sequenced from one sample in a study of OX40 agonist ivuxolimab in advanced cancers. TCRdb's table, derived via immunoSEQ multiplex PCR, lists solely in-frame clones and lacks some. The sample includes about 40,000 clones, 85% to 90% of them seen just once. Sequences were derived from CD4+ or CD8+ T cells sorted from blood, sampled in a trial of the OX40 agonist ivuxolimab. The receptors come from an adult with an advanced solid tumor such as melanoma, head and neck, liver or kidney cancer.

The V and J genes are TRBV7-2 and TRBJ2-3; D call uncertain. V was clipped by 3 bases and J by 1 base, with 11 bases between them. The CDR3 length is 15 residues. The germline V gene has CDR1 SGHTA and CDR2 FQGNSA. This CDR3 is CASSFTPLRTDTQYF. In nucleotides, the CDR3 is TGTGCCAGCAGCTTTACTCCCCTCCGCACAGATACGCAGTATTTT.

The CDR3 is CASSLTEVTDTQYF. CDR3 sequence (DNA): TGTGCCAGCAGCTTAACAGAGGTCACAGATACGCAGTATTTT. The genes are TRBV7-9 and TRBJ2-3; D ambiguous. The CDR3 loop spans 14 amino acids. The ends were cut back, 2 bases at V and 2 bases at J, with 8 bases in the middle. Germline CDR1 SEHNR, CDR2 FQNEAQ (reference sequence).

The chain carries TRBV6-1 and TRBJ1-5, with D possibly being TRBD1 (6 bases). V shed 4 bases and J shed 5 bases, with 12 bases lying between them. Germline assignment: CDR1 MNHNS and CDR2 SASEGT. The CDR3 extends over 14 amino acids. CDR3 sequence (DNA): TGTGCCAGCAGTGGACCGGGGGGCCATCAGCCCCAGCATTTT. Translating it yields CASSGPGGHQPQHF.

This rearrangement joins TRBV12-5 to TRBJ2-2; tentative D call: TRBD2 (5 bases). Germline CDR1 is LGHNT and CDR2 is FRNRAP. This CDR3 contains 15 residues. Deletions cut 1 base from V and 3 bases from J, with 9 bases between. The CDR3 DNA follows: TGTGCTAGTGGTTTGGGACGGGGAGACACCGGGGAGCTGTTTTTT. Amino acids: CASGLGRGDTGELFF. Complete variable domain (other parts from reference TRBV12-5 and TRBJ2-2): DARVTQTPRHKVTEMGQEVTMRCQPILGHNTVFWYRQTMMQGLELLAYFRNRAPLDDSGMPKDRFSAEMPDATLATLKIQPSEPRDSAVYFCASGLGRGDTGELFFGEGSRLTVL.

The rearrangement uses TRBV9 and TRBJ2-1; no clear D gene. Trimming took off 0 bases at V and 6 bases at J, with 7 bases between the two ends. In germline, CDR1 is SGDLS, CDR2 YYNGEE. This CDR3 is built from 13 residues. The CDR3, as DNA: TGTGCCAGCAGCGTAGGGACCGCCAATGAGCAGTTCTTC. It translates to CASSVGTANEQFF.

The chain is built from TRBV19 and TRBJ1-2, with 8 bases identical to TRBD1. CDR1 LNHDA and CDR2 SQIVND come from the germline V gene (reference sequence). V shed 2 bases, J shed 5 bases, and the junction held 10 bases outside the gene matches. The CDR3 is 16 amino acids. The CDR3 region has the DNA TGTGCCAGTAGTATACGGGACAGGTATTTGGGTTATGGCTACACCTTC. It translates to CASSIRDRYLGYGYTF.

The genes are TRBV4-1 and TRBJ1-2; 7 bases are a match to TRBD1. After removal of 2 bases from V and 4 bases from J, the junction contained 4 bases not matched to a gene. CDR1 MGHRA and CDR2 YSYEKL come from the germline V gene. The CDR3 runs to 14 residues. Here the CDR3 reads CASSQPTGIYGYTF. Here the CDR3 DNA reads TGCGCCAGCAGCCAACCGACAGGGATCTATGGCTACACCTTC.

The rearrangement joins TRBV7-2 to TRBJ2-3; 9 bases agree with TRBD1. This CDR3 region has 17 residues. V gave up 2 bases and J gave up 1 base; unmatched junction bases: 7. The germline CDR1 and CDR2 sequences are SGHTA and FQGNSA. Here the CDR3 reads CASSLYTGTGRTDTQYF. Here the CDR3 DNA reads TGTGCCAGCAGCTTATATACTGGGACAGGGCGCACAGATACGCAGTATTTT.

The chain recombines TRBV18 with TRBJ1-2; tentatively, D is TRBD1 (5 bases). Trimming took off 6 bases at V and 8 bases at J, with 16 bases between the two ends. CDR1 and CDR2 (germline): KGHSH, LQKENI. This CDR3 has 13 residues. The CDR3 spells CASSEGRGEGYTF. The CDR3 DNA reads TGTGCCAGCTCTGAAGGTCGGGGGGAAGGCTACACCTTC.

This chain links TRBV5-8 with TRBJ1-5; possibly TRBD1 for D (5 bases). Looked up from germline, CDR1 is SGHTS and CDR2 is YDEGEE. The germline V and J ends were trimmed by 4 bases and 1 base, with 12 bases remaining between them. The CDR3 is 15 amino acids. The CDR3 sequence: CASSQRQTSNQPQHF. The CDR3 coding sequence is TGTGCCAGCAGCCAACGACAGACAAGCAATCAGCCCCAGCATTTT.

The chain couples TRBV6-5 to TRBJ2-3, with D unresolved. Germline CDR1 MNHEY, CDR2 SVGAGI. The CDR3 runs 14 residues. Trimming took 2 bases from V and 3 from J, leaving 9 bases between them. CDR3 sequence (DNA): TGTGCCAGCAGTTACCGCTTGTCGACAGATACGCAGTATTTT. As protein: CASSYRLSTDTQYF.

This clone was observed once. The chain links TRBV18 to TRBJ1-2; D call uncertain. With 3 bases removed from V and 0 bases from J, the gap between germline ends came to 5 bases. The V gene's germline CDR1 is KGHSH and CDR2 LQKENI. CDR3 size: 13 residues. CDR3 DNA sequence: TGTGCCAGCTCACCCGACCCTAACTATGGCTACACCTTC. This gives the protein CASSPDPNYGYTF.

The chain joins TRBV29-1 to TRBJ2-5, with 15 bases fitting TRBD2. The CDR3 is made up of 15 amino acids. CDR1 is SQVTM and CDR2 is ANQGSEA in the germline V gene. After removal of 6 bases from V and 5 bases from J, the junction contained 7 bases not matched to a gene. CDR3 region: CSVRTSGRAGETQYF. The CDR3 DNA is TGCAGCGTCCGGACTAGCGGGAGGGCCGGGGAGACCCAGTACTTC.

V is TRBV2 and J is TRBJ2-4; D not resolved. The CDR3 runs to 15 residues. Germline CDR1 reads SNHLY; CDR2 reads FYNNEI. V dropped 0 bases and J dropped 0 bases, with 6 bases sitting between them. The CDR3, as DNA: TGTGCCAGCAGTGAAGCCAGAGTAGCCAAAAACATTCAGTACTTC. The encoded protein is CASSEARVAKNIQYF.

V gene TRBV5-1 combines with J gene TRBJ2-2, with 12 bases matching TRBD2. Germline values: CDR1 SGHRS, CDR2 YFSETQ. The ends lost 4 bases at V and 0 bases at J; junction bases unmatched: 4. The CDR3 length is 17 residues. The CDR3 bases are TGCGCCAGCAGCACGGGACTAGCGGGTTCGAACACCGGGGAGCTGTTTTTT. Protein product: CASSTGLAGSNTGELFF.

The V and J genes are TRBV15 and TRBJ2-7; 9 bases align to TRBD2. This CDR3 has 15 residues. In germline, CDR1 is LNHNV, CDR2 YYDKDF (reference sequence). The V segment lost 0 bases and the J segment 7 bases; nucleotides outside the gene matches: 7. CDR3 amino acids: CATSRERGGPGEQYF. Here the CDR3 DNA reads TGTGCCACCAGCAGAGAGCGGGGGGGCCCGGGGGAGCAGTACTTC.

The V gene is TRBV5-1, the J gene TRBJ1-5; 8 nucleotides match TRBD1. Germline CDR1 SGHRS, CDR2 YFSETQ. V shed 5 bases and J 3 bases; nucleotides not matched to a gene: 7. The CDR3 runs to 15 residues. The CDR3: CASRSGTGSNQPQHF. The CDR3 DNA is TGCGCCAGCAGGTCCGGGACAGGATCCAATCAGCCCCAGCATTTT.

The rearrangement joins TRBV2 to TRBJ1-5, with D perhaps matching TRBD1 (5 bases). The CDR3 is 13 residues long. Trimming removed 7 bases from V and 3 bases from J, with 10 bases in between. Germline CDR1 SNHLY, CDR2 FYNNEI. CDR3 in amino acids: CASTMTVNQPQHF. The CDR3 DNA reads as TGTGCCAGCACCATGACAGTCAATCAGCCCCAGCATTTT.

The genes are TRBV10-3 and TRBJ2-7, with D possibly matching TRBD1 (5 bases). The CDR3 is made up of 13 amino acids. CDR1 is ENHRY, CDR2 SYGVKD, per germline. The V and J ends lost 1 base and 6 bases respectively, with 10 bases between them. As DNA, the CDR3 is TGTGCCATCAGTGAGTTGATTCAGGGCGAGCAGTACTTC. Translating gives CAISELIQGEQYF.

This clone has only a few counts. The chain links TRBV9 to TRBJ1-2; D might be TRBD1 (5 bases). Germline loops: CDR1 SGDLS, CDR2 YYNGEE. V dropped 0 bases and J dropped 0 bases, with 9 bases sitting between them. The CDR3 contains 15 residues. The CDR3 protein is CASSVGGEANYGYTF. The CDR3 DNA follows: TGTGCCAGCAGCGTAGGAGGGGAGGCTAACTATGGCTACACCTTC.

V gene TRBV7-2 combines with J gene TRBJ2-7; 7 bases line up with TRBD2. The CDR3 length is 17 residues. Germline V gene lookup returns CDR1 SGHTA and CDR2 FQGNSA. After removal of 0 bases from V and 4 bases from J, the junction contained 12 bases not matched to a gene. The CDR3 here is CASSLAQWGGLSYEQYF. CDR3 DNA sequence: TGTGCCAGCAGCTTAGCGCAATGGGGGGGTTTATCATACGAGCAGTACTTC.

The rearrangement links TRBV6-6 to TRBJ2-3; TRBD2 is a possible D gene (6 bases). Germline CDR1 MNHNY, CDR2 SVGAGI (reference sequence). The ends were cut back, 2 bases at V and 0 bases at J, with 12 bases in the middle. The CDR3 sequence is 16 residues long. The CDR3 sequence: CASSYGARGSTDTQYF. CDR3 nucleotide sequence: TGTGCCAGCAGTTACGGCGCGCGGGGAAGCACAGATACGCAGTATTTT.